A single sample is the source of the 11 T cell receptor beta chains below, sequenced in a study of blood T cell repertoires in COVID-19. The method was immunoSEQ multiplex PCR; TCRdb's version includes in-frame clones alone and lacks a portion of them. The table shows around 300,000 clones, with less than 90% occurring only once. The sample was peripheral blood. The receptors were sampled from a woman in her 70s with COVID-19, enrolled during active disease.

This chain connects TRBV27 to TRBJ2-1; TRBD2 matches 10 bases. J was trimmed by 4 bases and V by 6 bases; bases with no gene match: 9. CDR1 and CDR2 (germline): MNHEY, SMNVEV (reference sequence). The CDR3 spans 16 residues. The CDR3 reads CASSLLSGGFYNEQFF. CDR3 nucleotide sequence: TGTGCCAGCAGCCTACTTAGCGGGGGGTTTTACAATGAGCAGTTCTTC.

This chain connects TRBV19 to TRBJ1-4; D is ambiguous. CDR1 LNHDA and CDR2 SQIVND come from the germline V gene (reference sequence). The CDR3 length is 15 residues. The V and J ends lost 3 bases and 5 bases respectively, with 13 bases between them. Written as DNA, the CDR3 is TGTGCCAGTAGTATCGTTGTCAGGTCCAATGAAAAACTGTTTTTT. Its protein product is CASSIVVRSNEKLFF. Full variable domain (rest looked up from reference TRBV19 and TRBJ1-4): DGGITQSPKYLFRKEGQNVTLSCEQNLNHDAMYWYRQDPGQGLRLIYYSQIVNDFQKGDIAEGYSVSREKKESFPLTVTSAQKNPTAFYLCASSIVVRSNEKLFFGSGTQLSVL.

This chain links TRBV27 with TRBJ1-4; no definite D call. The CDR3 sequence is 14 residues long. The V end was cut by 8 bases, the J end by 5 bases, with 15 bases between. Per germline, CDR1 MNHEY and CDR2 SMNVEV (reference sequence). The CDR3 bases are TGTGCCAGCGGCGATCGGAGTTCGAATGAAAAACTGTTTTTT. It specifies CASGDRSSNEKLFF.

This clone was counted between two and nine times. V gene TRBV19 combines with J gene TRBJ1-5; tentatively, D is TRBD1 (6 bases). V shed 5 bases and J shed 0 bases, with 29 bases lying between them. The germline CDR1 and CDR2 sequences are LNHDA and SQIVND (reference sequence). The CDR3 spans 21 residues. CDR3 amino acids: CASSPSRIGDTLPYSNQPQHF. Written as DNA, the CDR3 is TGTGCCAGTAGTCCATCGAGAATCGGGGACACATTGCCATATAGCAATCAGCCCCAGCATTTT.

The V gene is TRBV7-3, the J gene TRBJ1-5; no clear D gene. CDR1 is SGHTA, CDR2 FQGTGA, per germline. The CDR3 is 14 residues long. V was pared by 0 bases and J by 7 bases, with 10 bases between. The CDR3 protein is CASSLTWREQPQHF. The CDR3 DNA reads TGTGCCAGCAGCTTAACATGGAGGGAGCAGCCCCAGCATTTT.

This chain connects TRBV18 to TRBJ2-5; D is possibly TRBD1 (6 bases). The V end lost 5 bases, the J end lost 3 bases, and 16 bases lay between the germline ends. The CDR3 sequence is 15 residues long. CDR1 and CDR2 (germline): KGHSH, LQKENI. The CDR3 protein is CASSDRRSVKETQYF. The CDR3, as DNA: TGTGCCAGCTCAGACAGGAGGTCGGTTAAAGAGACCCAGTACTTC.

The chain links TRBV28 to TRBJ2-3; D might be TRBD1 (5 bases). Germline assignment: CDR1 MDHEN and CDR2 SYDVKM. This CDR3 is 16 amino acids long. Trimming shortened V by 4 bases and J by 0 bases, and 14 bases separated the two germline ends. For the CDR3, the DNA is TGTGCCAGCAGTTCCCTGGCAGGGCTAAGCACAGATACGCAGTATTTT. Amino acids: CASSSLAGLSTDTQYF.

CDR3 coding DNA: TGTGCCAGCAGGGAGGGATTGGATACGCAGTATTTT. Translated: CASREGLDTQYF. The chain links TRBV5-4 to TRBJ2-3; D is perhaps TRBD2 (6 bases). Trimming removed 5 bases from V and 6 bases from J, with 10 bases in between. CDR3 length: 12 residues. Germline CDR1 reads SGHNT; CDR2 reads YYREEE (reference sequence). Based on the CDR3 plus reference TRBV5-4 and TRBJ2-3, the full variable domain is ETGVTQSPTHLIKTRGQQVTLRCSSQSGHNTVSWYQQALGQGPQFIFQYYREEENGRGNFPPRFSGLQFPNYSSELNVNALELDDSALYLCASREGLDTQYFGPGTRLTVL.

V usage is TRBV2 and J usage is TRBJ1-2; TRBD1 matches at 9 bases. This CDR3 contains 15 residues. The germline gives CDR1 SNHLY, CDR2 FYNNEI. V shed 6 bases and J 4 bases; nucleotides not matched to a gene: 9. CDR3 protein: CASRTQGAFGYGYTF. Here the CDR3 DNA reads TGTGCCAGCAGGACACAGGGGGCGTTTGGCTATGGCTACACCTTC.

This clone turned up a few times. The chain joins TRBV2 to TRBJ1-6; TRBD1 matches 9 bases. This CDR3 contains 16 residues. The ends lost 7 bases at V and 2 bases at J; junction bases unmatched: 6. The germline gives CDR1 SNHLY, CDR2 FYNNEI. The CDR3 here is CASIDRGKAYNSPLHF. The CDR3 DNA is TGTGCCAGCATCGACAGGGGGAAAGCCTATAATTCACCCCTCCACTTT.

The gene calls are TRBV28 and TRBJ2-5; D is perhaps TRBD1 (6 bases). The V gene lost 6 bases and the J gene lost 3 bases, with 14 bases spanning the gap. The CDR3 totals 14 residues. CDR1 and CDR2 from the germline V gene are MDHEN and SYDVKM. CDR3 residues: CASSDWTEEETQYF. DNA for the CDR3: TGTGCCAGCAGCGATTGGACAGAGGAAGAGACCCAGTACTTC.